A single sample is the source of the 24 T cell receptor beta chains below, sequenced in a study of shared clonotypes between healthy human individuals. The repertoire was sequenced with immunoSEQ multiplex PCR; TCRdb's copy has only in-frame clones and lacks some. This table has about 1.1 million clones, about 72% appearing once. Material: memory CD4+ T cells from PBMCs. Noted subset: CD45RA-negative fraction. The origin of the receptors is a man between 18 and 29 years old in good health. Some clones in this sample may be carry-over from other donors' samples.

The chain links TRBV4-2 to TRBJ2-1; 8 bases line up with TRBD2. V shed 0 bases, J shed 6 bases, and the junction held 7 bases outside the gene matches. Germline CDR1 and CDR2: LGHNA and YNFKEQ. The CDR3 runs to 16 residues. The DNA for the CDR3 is TGTGCCAGCAGCCAAGATTATGGGACTAGTCGCAATGAGCAGTTCTTC. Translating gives CASSQDYGTSRNEQFF.

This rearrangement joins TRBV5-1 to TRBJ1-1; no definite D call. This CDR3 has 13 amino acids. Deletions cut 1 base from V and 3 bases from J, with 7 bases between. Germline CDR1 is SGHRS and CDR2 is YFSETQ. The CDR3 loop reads CASSLISDTEAFF. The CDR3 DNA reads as TGCGCCAGCAGCTTGATTTCGGACACTGAAGCTTTCTTT.

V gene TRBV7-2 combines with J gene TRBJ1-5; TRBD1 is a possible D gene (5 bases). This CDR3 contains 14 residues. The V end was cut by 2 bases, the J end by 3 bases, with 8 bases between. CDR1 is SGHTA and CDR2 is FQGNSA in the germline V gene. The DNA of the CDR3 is TGTGCCAGCAGCTTACGACAGAACAATCAGCCCCAGCATTTT. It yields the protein CASSLRQNNQPQHF.

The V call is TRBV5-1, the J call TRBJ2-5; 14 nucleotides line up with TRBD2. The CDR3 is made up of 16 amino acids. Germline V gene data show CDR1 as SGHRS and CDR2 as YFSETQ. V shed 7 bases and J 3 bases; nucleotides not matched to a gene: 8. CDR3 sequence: CASYGGTSGSEETQYF. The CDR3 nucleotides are TGCGCCAGCTATGGGGGGACTAGCGGGAGTGAAGAGACCCAGTACTTC. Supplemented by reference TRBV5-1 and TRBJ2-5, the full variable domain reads KAGVTQTPRYLIKTRGQQVTLSCSPISGHRSVSWYQQTPGQGLQFLFEYFSETQRNKGNFPGRFSGRQFSNSRSEMNVSTLELGDSALYLCASYGGTSGSEETQYFGPGTRLLVL.

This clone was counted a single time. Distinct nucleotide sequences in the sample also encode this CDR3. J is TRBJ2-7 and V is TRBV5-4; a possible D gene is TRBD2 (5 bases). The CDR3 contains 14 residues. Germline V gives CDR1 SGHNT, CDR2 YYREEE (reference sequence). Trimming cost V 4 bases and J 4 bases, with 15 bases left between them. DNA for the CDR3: TGTGCCAGCAGCCTCGGTGGGGAGACATACGAGCAGTACTTC. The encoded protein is CASSLGGETYEQYF.

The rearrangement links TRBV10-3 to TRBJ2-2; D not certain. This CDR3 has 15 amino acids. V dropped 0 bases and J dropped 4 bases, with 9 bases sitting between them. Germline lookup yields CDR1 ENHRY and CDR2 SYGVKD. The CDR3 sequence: CAISESLPPTGELFF. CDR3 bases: TGTGCCATCAGTGAGTCGCTCCCACCCACCGGGGAGCTGTTTTTT.

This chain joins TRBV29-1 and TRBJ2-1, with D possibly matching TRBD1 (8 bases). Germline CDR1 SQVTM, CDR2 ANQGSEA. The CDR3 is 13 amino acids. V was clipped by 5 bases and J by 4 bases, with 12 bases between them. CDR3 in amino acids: CSVRGDRYNEQFF. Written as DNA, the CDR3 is TGCAGCGTTCGGGGGGACAGGTACAATGAGCAGTTCTTC.

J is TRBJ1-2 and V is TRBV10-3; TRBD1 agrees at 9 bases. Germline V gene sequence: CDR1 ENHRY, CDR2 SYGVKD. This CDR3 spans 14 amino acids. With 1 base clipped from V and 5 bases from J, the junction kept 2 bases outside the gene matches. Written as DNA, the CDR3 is TGTGCCATCAGTGAGTTAGGGACAGGGTATGGCTACACCTTC. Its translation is CAISELGTGYGYTF.

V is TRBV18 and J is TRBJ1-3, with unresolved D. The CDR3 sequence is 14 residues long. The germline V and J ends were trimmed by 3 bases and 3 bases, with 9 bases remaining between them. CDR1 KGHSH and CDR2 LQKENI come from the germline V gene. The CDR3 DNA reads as TGTGCCAGCTCACCGACCGGAGATGGAAACACCATATATTTT. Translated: CASSPTGDGNTIYF.

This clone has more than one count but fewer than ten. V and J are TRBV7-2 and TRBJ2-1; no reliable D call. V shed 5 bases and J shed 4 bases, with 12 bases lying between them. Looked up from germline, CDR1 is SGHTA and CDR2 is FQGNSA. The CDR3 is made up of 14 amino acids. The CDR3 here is CASSRPGSYNEQFF. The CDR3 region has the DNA TGTGCCAGCAGCCGGCCGGGCTCTTACAATGAGCAGTTCTTC.

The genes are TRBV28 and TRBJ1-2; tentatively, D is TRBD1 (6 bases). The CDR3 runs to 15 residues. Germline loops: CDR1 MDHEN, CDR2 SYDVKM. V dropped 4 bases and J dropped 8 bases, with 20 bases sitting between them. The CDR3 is CASSSRDTLLRGYTF. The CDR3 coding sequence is TGTGCCAGCAGTTCTCGGGACACGCTACTTAGGGGCTACACCTTC.

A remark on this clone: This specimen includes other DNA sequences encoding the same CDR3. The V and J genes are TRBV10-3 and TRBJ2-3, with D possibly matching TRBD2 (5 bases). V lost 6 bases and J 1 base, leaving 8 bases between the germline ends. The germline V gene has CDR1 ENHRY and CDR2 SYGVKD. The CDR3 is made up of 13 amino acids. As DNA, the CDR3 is TGTGCCATCAGCCGGGGTGGCACAGATACGCAGTATTTT. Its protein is CAISRGGTDTQYF.

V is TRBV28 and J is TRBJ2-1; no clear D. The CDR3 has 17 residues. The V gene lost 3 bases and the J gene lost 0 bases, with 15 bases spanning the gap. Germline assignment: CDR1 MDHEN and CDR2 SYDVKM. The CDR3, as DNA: TGTGCCAGCAGTTTCCCCCACGGGCGGAGCTCCTACAATGAGCAGTTCTTC. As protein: CASSFPHGRSSYNEQFF.

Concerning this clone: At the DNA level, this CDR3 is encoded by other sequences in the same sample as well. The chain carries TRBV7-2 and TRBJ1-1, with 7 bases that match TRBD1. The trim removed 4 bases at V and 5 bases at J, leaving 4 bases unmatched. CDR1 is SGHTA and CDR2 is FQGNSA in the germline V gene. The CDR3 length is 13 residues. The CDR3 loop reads CASSYRGGTEAFF. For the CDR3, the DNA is TGTGCCAGCAGCTACAGGGGAGGGACTGAAGCTTTCTTT. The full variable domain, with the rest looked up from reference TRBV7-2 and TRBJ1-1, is GAGVSQSPSNKVTEKGKDVELRCDPISGHTALYWYRQSLGQGLEFLIYFQGNSAPDKSGLPSDRFSAERTGGSVSTLTIQRTQQEDSAVYLCASSYRGGTEAFFGQGTRLTVV.

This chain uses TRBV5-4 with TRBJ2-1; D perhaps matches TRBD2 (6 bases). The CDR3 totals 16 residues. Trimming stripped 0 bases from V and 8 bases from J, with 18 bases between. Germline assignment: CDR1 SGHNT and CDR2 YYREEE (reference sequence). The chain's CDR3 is CASSLAGGRILDEQFF. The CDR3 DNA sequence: TGTGCCAGCAGCTTGGCCGGGGGTAGAATCCTGGATGAGCAGTTCTTC. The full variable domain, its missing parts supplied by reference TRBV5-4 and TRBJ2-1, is ETGVTQSPTHLIKTRGQQVTLRCSSQSGHNTVSWYQQALGQGPQFIFQYYREEENGRGNFPPRFSGLQFPNYSSELNVNALELDDSALYLCASSLAGGRILDEQFFGPGTRLTVL.

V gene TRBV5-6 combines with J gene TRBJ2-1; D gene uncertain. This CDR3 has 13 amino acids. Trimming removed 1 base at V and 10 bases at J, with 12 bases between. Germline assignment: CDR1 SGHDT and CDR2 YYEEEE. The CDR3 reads CASSLSRVGEQFF. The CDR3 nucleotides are TGTGCCAGCAGCTTGTCTCGGGTGGGGGAGCAGTTCTTC.

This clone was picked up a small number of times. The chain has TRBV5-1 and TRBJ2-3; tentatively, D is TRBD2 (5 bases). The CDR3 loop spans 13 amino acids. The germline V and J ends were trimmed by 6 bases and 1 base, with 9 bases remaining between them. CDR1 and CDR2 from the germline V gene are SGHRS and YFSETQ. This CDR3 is CASMSGRTDTQYF. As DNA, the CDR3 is TGCGCCAGCATGAGCGGCCGCACAGATACGCAGTATTTT.

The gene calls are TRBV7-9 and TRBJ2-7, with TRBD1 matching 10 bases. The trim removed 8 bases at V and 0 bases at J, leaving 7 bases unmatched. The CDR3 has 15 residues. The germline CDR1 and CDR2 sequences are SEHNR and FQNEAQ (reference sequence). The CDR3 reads CASGRQGAGSYEQYF. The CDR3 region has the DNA TGTGCCAGCGGAAGACAGGGGGCAGGCTCCTACGAGCAGTACTTC.

CDR3 amino acids: CASSIAGGSYNEQFF. DNA of the CDR3: TGCGCCAGCAGCATAGCGGGAGGGAGCTACAATGAGCAGTTCTTC. The V and J genes are TRBV10-1 and TRBJ2-1; TRBD2 aligns across 11 bases. The CDR3 has 15 amino acids. In germline, CDR1 is WNHNN, CDR2 SYGVQD (reference sequence). J was trimmed by 3 bases and V by 6 bases; bases with no gene match: 4.

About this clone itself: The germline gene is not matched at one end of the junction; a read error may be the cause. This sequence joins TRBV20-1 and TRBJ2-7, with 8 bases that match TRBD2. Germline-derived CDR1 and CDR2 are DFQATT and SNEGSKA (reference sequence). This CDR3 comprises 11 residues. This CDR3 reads CSAQSSGSLDF. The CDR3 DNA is TGCAGTGCCCAGTCTAGCGGGTCACTGGACTTC.

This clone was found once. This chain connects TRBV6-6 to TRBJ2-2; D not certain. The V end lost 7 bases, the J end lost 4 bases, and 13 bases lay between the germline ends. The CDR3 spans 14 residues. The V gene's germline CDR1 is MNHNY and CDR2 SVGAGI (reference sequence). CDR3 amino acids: CASIIRLFTGELFF. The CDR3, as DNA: TGTGCCAGCATTATCCGGCTTTTCACCGGGGAGCTGTTTTTT.

This CDR3 is CASSIDGYGELFF. DNA for the CDR3: TGTGCCAGTAGTATAGACGGGTATGGGGAGCTGTTTTTT. The chain combines TRBV19 with TRBJ2-2; D gene ambiguous. The CDR3 totals 13 residues. Trimming took 0 bases from V and 8 from J, leaving 7 bases between them. Germline V lookup: CDR1 LNHDA, CDR2 SQIVND (reference sequence).

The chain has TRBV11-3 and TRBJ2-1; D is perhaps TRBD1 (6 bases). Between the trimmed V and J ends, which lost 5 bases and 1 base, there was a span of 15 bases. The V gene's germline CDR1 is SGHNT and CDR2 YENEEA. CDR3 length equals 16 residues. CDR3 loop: CASSPWGQQSYNEQFF. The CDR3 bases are TGTGCCAGCAGCCCCTGGGGGCAGCAGTCCTACAATGAGCAGTTCTTC. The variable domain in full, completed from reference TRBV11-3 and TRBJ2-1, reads EAGVVQSPRYKIIEKKQPVAFWCNPISGHNTLYWYLQNLGQGPELLIRYENEEAVDDSQLPKDRFSAERLKGVDSTLKIQPAELGDSAVYLCASSPWGQQSYNEQFFGPGTRLTVL.

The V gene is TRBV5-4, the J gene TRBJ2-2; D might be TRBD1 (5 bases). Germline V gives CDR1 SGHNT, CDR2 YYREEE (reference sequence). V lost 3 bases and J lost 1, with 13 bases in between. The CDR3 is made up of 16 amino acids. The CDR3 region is CASSSRTRVNTGELFF. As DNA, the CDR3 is TGTGCCAGCAGCTCCCGGACACGAGTGAACACCGGGGAGCTGTTTTTT. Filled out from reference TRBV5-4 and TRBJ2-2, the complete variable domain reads ETGVTQSPTHLIKTRGQQVTLRCSSQSGHNTVSWYQQALGQGPQFIFQYYREEENGRGNFPPRFSGLQFPNYSSELNVNALELDDSALYLCASSSRTRVNTGELFFGEGSRLTVL.